The following is a TCR beta chain sequence with its context. This record belongs to a study of blood T cell repertoires in COVID-19. Overall study: Donors in the United States, Italy and Spain gave samples during acute or convalescent COVID-19. In each case, the material was cDNA or gDNA derived from T cells, B-cell-depleted T cells, or PBMCs.

In the original analysis: Amplification of reference gene primers provided the estimated nucleated cell counts. Using immunoSEQ multiplex PCR, the repertoire was profiled, and TCRdb retains in-frame clones only, with some absent. V, J and clone size are taken as reported in that table, and D and trimming were inferred from the DNA itself. The table includes 200,000 to 300,000 clones, just under 90% detected once. CDR3 length: 15 residues. V was trimmed by 4 bases and J by 0 bases, leaving 12 bases between them. CDR1 is MNHEY and CDR2 is SVGAGI in the germline V gene. The sequenced material came from peripheral blood. The V call is TRBV6-5, the J call TRBJ1-2; D is unclear. The receptor comes from a woman aged 40 to 49 with acute or convalescent COVID-19. CDR3 DNA: TGTGCCAGCAGTTTTGGGCCTCTTTCTAACTATGGCTACACCTTC. It is translated as CASSFGPLSNYGYTF.